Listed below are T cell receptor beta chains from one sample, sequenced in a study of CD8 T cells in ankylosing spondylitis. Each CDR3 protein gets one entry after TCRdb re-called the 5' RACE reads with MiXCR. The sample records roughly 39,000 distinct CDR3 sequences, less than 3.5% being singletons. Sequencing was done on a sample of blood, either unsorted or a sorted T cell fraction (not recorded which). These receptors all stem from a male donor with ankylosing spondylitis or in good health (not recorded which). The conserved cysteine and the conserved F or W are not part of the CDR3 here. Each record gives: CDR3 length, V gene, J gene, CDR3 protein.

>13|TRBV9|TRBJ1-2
ASSVGSETNYGYT
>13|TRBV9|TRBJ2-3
ASSPWEGQLNTQY
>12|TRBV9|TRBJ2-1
ASETASSYNEQF
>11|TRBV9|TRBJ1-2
ASSVNRRYGYT
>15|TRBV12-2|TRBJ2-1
ASRLSRTSGIYNEQF
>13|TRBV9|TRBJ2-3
ASSATTGGTDTQY
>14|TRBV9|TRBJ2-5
ASSASSDRGPETQY
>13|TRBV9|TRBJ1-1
ASSVATGLDTEAF
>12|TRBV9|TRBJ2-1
ASSTSHAYNEQF
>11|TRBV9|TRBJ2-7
ASNREGLYEQY
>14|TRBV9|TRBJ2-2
ASSVATLGVSGELF
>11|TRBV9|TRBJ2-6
ASAASGANVLT
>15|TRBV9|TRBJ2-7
ASSGPGTGSRGAEQY
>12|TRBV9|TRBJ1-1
ASSVARLNTEAF
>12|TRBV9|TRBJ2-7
ASSVAGTEYEQY
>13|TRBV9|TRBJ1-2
ASSEAPVADYGYT
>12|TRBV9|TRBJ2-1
ASSVAGGEGEQF